The 16 T cell receptor beta chains reported below all come from one sample, sequenced in a study of T cells in Graves' hyperthyroidism and ophthalmopathy. Regions amplified from RNA transcripts were the TCR beta CDR3 regions. When the TCR CDR3 underwent first-round RT-PCR, the HTBI primer set was used. One entry per CDR3 protein results from TCRdb running MiXCR on the multiplex PCR reads. The sample records fewer than 750,000 distinct CDR3 sequences, approximately 44% being singletons. Sequenced sample: peripheral blood or thyroid tissue (not recorded which). These receptors came from a young woman with Graves' hyperthyroidism.

The chain carries TRBV2 and TRBJ1-2; D not resolved. Germline values: CDR1 SNHLY, CDR2 FYNNEI. Trimming took off 6 bases at V and 5 bases at J, with 13 bases between the two ends. This CDR3 has 13 residues. This CDR3 is CASRRTSGYGYTF. Written as DNA, the CDR3 is TGTGCCAGCAGACGGACTAGCGGATATGGCTACACCTTC.

This chain joins TRBV12-3 or TRBV12-4 and TRBJ2-3, with TRBD2 matching over 8 bases. This CDR3 comprises 15 residues. The trim removed 4 bases at V and 1 base at J, leaving 4 bases unmatched. This chain's CDR3 is CASSSQTSGTDTQYF. The CDR3 DNA sequence: TGTGCCAGCAGTTCGCAGACTAGCGGCACAGATACGCAGTATTTT.

V is TRBV20-1 and J is TRBJ1-6, with D hard to call. The length of the CDR3 is 13 residues. V lost 6 bases to trimming and J lost 4 bases, with 10 bases between them. The germline CDR1 and CDR2 sequences are DFQATT and SNEGSKA (reference sequence). The CDR3 DNA reads as TGCAGTGCAAGGACGGCGTATAATTCACCCCTCCACTTT. It yields the protein CSARTAYNSPLHF.

This chain links TRBV10-3 with TRBJ2-5, with 12 bases identical to TRBD2. This CDR3 region has 14 residues. Germline CDR1 is ENHRY and CDR2 is SYGVKD. The V segment lost 6 bases and the J segment 5 bases; nucleotides outside the gene matches: 4. The CDR3 sequence is CAIRLAGGRETQYF. As DNA, the CDR3 is TGTGCCATCAGACTAGCGGGAGGCCGCGAGACCCAGTACTTC.

With respect to this clonotype: A read error may explain this, as a much larger clone is one base away. This chain joins TRBV5-4 and TRBJ1-1; D is unclear. Germline-derived CDR1 and CDR2 are SGHNT and YYREEE (reference sequence). Trimming removed 4 bases from V and 1 base from J, with 11 bases in between. CDR3 length: 14 residues. This chain's CDR3 is CASSVEAANTEAFF. CDR3 sequence (DNA): TGTGCCAGCAGCGTGGAGGCGGCGAACACTGAAGCTTTCTTT.

This clonotype was observed once. Given the absence of the conserved phenylalanine or tryptophan at the CDR3 end, a read error is likely. The limits of the CDR3 on the DNA are not certain, so only TCRdb's listed CDR3 is given. V gene TRBV11-2 combines with J gene TRBJ1-2; the table's D call, TRBD1, has no DNA check behind it. Germline-derived CDR1 and CDR2 are SGHAT and FQNNGV. The CDR3 sequence runs 14 residues, both termini included. CDR3 region: CASTPPGLPMATPS.

The gene calls are TRBV7-2 and TRBJ2-3, with a tentative D call TRBD1 (6 bases). Trimming took off 1 base at V and 6 bases at J, with 8 bases between the two ends. The CDR3 runs to 13 residues. Germline loops: CDR1 SGHTA, CDR2 FQGNSA. The CDR3 protein is CASSLGQGDTQYF. In nucleotides, the CDR3 is TGTGCCAGCAGCTTAGGGCAGGGGGATACGCAGTATTTT.

Only a few counts were recorded for this clonotype. The chain is built from TRBV30 and TRBJ1-6; a weak D match, TRBD1 (6 bases). The V end lost 0 bases, the J end lost 7 bases, and 16 bases lay between the germline ends. Germline assignment: CDR1 GTSNPN and CDR2 SVGIG (reference sequence). The CDR3 totals 16 residues. The CDR3 DNA is TGTGCCTGGAGTGTCTCGAGGACAGCTGGGAATTCACCCCTCCACTTT. It yields the protein CAWSVSRTAGNSPLHF. Filled out from reference TRBV30 and TRBJ1-6, the complete variable domain reads SQTIHQWPATLVQPVGSPLSLECTVEGTSNPNLYWYRQAAGRGLQLLFYSVGIGQISSEVPQNLSASRPQDRQFILSSKKLLLSDSGFYLCAWSVSRTAGNSPLHFGNGTRLTVT.

This clonotype was observed many times. One end of the junction is discordant with germline, which a read error may explain. The chain carries TRBV5-1 and TRBJ2-7; TRBD1 matches 9 bases. The CDR3 length is 15 residues. Germline V lookup: CDR1 SGHRS, CDR2 YFSETQ. CDR3 DNA sequence: TGTGCCAGCAGCTTAGCCGGGACAGGGTTCTACGAGCAGTACTTC. Translation gives CASSLAGTGFYEQYF.

This clonotype has a handful of counts. The rearrangement links TRBV3-1 to TRBJ1-1; TRBD1 is a possible D gene (6 bases). Trimming took 4 bases from V and 3 from J, leaving 15 bases between them. The CDR3 loop spans 15 amino acids. Germline CDR1 LGHDT, CDR2 YNNKEL (reference sequence). In DNA form, the CDR3 reads TGTGCCAGCAGCCTCTGGACCACAGGGCACACTGAAGCTTTCTTT. Translated: CASSLWTTGHTEAFF.

This clonotype occurred many times. The chain uses TRBV12-3 or TRBV12-4 and TRBJ2-7, with 7 positions matching TRBD1. Unmatched junction bases numbered 6, after V lost 6 bases and J lost 7 bases. The CDR3 totals 12 residues. The CDR3 coding sequence is TGTGCCAGCAGCCGGGACAGTGGAGAGCAGTACTTC. Translating it yields CASSRDSGEQYF.

A remark on this clonotype: A much larger clone sits a single nucleotide away, making a read error possible. As the CDR3 is not closed by the conserved phenylalanine or tryptophan, this likely results from a read error. V is TRBV3-1 and J is TRBJ2-7; no reliable D call. Trimming shortened V by 0 bases and J by 3 bases, and 12 bases separated the two germline ends. The germline V gene encodes CDR1 LGHDT and CDR2 YNNKEL (reference sequence). CDR3 length equals 15 residues. CDR3 residues: CASSQDLGLGYEQYL. CDR3 bases: TGTGCCAGCAGCCAAGATCTCGGGCTAGGCTACGAGCAGTACCTC.

This clonotype has more than one count but fewer than ten. As the CDR3 is not closed by the conserved phenylalanine or tryptophan, this likely results from a read error. The limits of the CDR3 on the DNA are not certain, so only TCRdb's listed CDR3 is given. The chain couples TRBV7-9 to TRBJ1-6. The CDR3 comprises 8 residues, both ends counted. Germline-derived CDR1 and CDR2 are SEHNR and FQNEAQ (reference sequence). The CDR3 protein is CASSFSTS.

At least ten counts were recorded for this clonotype. The chain couples TRBV20-1 to TRBJ1-5, with 7 nucleotides matching TRBD1. Germline trimming cut 5 bases from V and 0 bases from J; bases unmatched to any gene: 10. The CDR3 runs 16 residues. The germline gives CDR1 DFQATT, CDR2 SNEGSKA (reference sequence). CDR3 in amino acids: CSAQGVNEYSNQPQHF. CDR3 sequence (DNA): TGCAGTGCTCAGGGGGTCAACGAGTATAGCAATCAGCCCCAGCATTTT.

Remarks on this clonotype: A much larger clone is a single base away; this may be a read error. The V gene is TRBV19, the J gene TRBJ1-2, with 7 nucleotides matching TRBD1. This CDR3 has 15 residues. Per germline, CDR1 LNHDA and CDR2 SQIVND (reference sequence). The trim removed 5 bases at V and 1 base at J, leaving 7 bases unmatched. This chain's CDR3 is CASSVLTGSNYGYTF. For the CDR3, the DNA is TGTGCCAGTAGTGTTCTGACAGGGAGTAACTATGGCTACACCTTC.

This clonotype was detected ten times or more. V is TRBV12-5 and J is TRBJ1-1; D unresolved. CDR1 LGHNT and CDR2 FRNRAP come from the germline V gene. There are 15 residues in the CDR3. Trimming cost V 2 bases and J 4 bases, with 14 bases left between them. The CDR3 here is CASGLPRPMSTEAFF. CDR3 nucleotide sequence: TGTGCTAGTGGTTTGCCGAGACCTATGAGCACTGAAGCTTTCTTT.